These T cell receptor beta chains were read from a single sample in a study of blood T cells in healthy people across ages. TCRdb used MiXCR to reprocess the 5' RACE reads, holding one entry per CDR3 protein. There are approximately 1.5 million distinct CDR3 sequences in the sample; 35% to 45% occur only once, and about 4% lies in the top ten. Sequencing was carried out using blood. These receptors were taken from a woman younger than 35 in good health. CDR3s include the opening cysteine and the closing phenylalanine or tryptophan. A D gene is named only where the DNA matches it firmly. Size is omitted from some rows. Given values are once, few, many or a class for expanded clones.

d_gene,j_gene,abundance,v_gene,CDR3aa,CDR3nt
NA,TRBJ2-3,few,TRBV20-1,CSARDFQTRSTDTQYF,TGCAGTGCTAGAGATTTCCAGACCCGAAGCACAGATACGCAGTATTTT
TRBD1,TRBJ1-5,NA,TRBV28,CASSSFDRGGQPQHF,TGTGCCAGCAGTTCCTTCGACAGGGGAGGTCAGCCCCAGCATTTT
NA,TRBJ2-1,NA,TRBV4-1,CASSQATEYNEQFF,TGCGCCAGCAGCCAAGCGACCGAATACAATGAGCAGTTCTTC
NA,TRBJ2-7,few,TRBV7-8,CASSAGPASYEQYF,TGTGCCAGCAGCGCCGGACCCGCCTCCTACGAGCAGTACTTC
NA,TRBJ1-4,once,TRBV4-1,CASSGIWANEKLFF,TGCGCCAGCAGCGGTATCTGGGCTAATGAAAAACTGTTTTTT
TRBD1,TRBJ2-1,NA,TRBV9,CASSHRTGRGNEQFF,TGTGCCAGCAGCCACCGGACAGGGCGAGGCAATGAGCAGTTCTTC
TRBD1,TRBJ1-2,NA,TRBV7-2,CVSSFRTGGYGYTF,TGTGTCAGCAGCTTCCGGACAGGGGGGTATGGCTACACCTTC
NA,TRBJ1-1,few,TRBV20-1,CSASTNLNTEAFF,TGCAGTGCGTCGACGAACTTGAACACTGAAGCTTTCTTT
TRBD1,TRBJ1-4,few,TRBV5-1,CASSRDGTVEKLFF,TGCGCCAGCAGTCGCGACGGGACAGTTGAAAAACTGTTTTTT
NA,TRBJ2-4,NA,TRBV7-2,CASSVGGAHIQYF,TGTGCCAGCAGCGTAGGGGGGGCCCACATTCAGTACTTC
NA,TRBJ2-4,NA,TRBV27,CASSWGGGDKNIQYF,TGTGCCAGCAGCTGGGGCGGGGGCGACAAAAACATTCAGTACTTC
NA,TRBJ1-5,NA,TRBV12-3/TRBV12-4,CASSLAGYGEPQHF,TGTGCCAGCAGTTTAGCCGGCTATGGAGAGCCCCAGCATTTT
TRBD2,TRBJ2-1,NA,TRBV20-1,CSARFLAGGYYNEQFF,TGCAGTGCTAGATTCCTAGCGGGAGGGTACTACAATGAGCAGTTCTTC
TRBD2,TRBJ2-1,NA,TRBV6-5,CASKRLAGNEQFF,TGTGCCAGCAAGAGACTAGCGGGTAATGAGCAGTTCTTC
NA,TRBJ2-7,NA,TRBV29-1,CSVAWQGSYNEQYF,TGCAGCGTTGCGTGGCAGGGCTCCTACAATGAGCAGTACTTC
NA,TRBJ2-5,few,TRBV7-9,CACRGSRETQYF,TGTGCCTGTCGGGGCAGCCGGGAGACCCAGTACTTC
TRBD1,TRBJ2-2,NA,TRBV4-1,CASSQGVIQGTGELFF,TGCGCCAGCAGCCAAGGGGTAATACAGGGGACCGGGGAGCTGTTTTTT
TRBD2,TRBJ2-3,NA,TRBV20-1,CSASGLAGVRTDTQYF,TGCAGTGCTAGTGGACTAGCGGGGGTACGAACAGATACGCAGTATTTT
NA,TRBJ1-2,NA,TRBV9,CASHGEGNGYTF,TGTGCCAGCCACGGGGAGGGCAATGGCTACACCTTC
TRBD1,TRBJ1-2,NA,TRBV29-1,CSVEGDRLPNYGYTF,TGCAGCGTTGAAGGGGACAGGCTACCTAACTATGGCTACACCTTC
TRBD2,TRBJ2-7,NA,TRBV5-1,CASSWRTSVYEQYF,TGCGCCAGCAGCTGGAGGACTAGCGTCTACGAGCAGTACTTC
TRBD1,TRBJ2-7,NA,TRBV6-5,CASSYGDREIYEQYF,TGTGCCAGCAGTTACGGGGACAGGGAGATCTACGAGCAGTACTTC
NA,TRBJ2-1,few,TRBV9,CASSVGPGGSYNEQFF,TGTGCCAGCAGCGTAGGGCCCGGCGGCTCCTACAATGAGCAGTTCTTC
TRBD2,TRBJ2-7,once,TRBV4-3,CASSQGSGRYNEQYF,TGCGCCAGCAGCCAAGGTAGCGGGCGCTACAATGAGCAGTACTTC
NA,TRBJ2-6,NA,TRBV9,CASSVANSGANVLTF,TGTGCCAGCAGCGTAGCAAATTCTGGGGCCAACGTCCTGACTTTC
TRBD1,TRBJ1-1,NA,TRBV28,CASSRDRAWGSTEAFF,TGTGCCAGCAGTAGGGACAGGGCTTGGGGCAGCACTGAAGCTTTCTTT
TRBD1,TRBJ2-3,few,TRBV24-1,CATSDPRTGSLTDTQYF,TGTGCCACCAGTGACCCCCGGACAGGCTCCCTCACAGATACGCAGTATTTT
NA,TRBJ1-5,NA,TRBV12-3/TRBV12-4,CASSLGRGGTLGNQPQHF,TGTGCCAGCAGTTTAGGAAGGGGGGGGACCTTGGGAAATCAGCCCCAGCATTTT
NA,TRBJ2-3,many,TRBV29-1,CSVEDGKIRADTQYF,TGCAGCGTTGAAGATGGTAAAATCAGGGCAGATACGCAGTATTTT
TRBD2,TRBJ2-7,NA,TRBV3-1,CASSQIRLAGGWYEQYF,TGTGCCAGCAGCCAGATACGACTAGCGGGAGGGTGGTACGAGCAGTACTTC
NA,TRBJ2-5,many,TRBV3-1,CASSQRRETQYF,TGTGCCAGCAGCCAACGGAGAGAGACCCAGTACTTC
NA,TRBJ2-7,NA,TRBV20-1,CSARAPGGQYF,TGCAGTGCTAGAGCCCCCGGCGGGCAGTACTTC